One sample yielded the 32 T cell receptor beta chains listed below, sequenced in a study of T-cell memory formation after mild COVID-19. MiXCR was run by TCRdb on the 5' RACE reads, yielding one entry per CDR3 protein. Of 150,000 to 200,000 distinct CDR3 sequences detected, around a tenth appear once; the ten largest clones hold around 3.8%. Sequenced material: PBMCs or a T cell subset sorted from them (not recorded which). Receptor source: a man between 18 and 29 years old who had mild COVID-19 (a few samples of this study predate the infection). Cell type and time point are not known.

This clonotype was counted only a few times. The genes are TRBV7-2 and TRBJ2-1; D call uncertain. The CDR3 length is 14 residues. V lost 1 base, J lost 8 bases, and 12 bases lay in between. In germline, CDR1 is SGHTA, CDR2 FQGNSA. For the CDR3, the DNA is TGTGCCAGCAGCTTAGAGGCTAGATCCTATGAGCAGTTCTTC. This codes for CASSLEARSYEQFF.

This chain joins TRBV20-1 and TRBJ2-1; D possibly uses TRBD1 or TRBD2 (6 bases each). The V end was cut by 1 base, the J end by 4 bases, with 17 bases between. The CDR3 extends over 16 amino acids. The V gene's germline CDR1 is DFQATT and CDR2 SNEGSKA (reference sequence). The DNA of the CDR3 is TGCAGTGCTAGAGTCAATCTAGGGGGGATATACAATGAGCAGTTCTTC. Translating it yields CSARVNLGGIYNEQFF.

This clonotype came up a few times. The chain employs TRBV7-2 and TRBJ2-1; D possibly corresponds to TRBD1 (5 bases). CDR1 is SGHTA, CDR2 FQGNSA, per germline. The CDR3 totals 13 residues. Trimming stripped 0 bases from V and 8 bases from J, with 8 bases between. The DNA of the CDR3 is TGTGCCAGCAGCTTAGCCAGGGTGGATGAGCAGTTCTTC. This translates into CASSLARVDEQFF.

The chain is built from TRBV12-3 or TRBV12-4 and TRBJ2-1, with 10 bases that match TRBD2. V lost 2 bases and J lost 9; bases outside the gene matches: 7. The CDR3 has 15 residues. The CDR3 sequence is CASSLSASGGPEQFF. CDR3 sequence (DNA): TGTGCCAGCAGTTTATCCGCTAGCGGGGGTCCTGAGCAGTTCTTC.

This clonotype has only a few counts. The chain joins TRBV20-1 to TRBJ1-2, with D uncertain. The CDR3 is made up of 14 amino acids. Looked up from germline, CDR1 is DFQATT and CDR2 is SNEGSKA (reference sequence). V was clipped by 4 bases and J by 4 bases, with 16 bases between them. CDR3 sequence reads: CSAISKGVGYGYTF. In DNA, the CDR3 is TGCAGTGCTATCTCCAAGGGTGTAGGCTATGGCTACACCTTC.

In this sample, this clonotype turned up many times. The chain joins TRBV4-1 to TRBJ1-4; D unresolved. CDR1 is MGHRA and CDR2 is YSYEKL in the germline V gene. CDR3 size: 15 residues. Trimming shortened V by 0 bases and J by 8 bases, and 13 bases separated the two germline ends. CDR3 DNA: TGCGCCAGCAGCCAAGAAGGCAGTTTGGGAGAAAAACTGTTTTTT. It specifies CASSQEGSLGEKLFF.

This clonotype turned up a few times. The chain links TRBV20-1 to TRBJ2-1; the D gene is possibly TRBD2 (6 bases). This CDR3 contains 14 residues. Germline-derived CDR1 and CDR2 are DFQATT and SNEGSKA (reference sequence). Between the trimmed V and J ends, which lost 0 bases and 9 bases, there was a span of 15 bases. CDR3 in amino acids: CSARDRLGGAEQFF. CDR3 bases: TGCAGTGCTAGAGATCGTCTGGGCGGGGCTGAGCAGTTCTTC.

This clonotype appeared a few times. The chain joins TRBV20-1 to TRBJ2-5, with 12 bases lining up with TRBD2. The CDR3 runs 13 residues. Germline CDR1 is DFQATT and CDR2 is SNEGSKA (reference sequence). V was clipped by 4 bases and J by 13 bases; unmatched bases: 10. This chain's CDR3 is CSATPGTSGPSYF. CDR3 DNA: TGCAGTGCTACCCCCGGGACTAGCGGGCCCTCGTACTTC.

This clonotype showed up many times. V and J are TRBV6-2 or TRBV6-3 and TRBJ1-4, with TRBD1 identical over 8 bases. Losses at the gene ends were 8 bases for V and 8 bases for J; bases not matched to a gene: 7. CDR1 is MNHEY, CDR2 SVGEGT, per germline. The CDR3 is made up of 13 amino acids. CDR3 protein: CASAGTGYEKLFF. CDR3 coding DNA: TGTGCCAGCGCCGGGACAGGTTACGAAAAACTGTTTTTT.

The CDR3 here is CASSLGAASGNTIYF. The CDR3 nucleotides read TGTGCCAGCAGCTTAGGGGCAGCCTCTGGAAACACCATATATTTT. The V call is TRBV7-6, the J call TRBJ1-3; D not resolved. The V end lost 1 base, the J end lost 0 bases, and 7 bases lay between the germline ends. The CDR3 spans 15 residues. The germline V gene encodes CDR1 SGHVS and CDR2 FNYEAQ.

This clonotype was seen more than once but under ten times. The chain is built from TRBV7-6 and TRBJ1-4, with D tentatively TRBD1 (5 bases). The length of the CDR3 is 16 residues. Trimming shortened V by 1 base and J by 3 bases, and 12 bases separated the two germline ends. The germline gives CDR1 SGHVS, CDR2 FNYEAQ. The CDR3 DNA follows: TGTGCCAGCAGCTTAGTAGGTCCGGGGGCTAATGAAAAACTGTTTTTT. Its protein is CASSLVGPGANEKLFF.

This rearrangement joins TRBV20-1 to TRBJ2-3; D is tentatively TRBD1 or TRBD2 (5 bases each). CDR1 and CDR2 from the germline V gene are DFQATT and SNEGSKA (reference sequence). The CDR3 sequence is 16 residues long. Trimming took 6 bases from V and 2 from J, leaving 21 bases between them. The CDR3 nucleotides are TGCAGTGCGGACGGGACGACCGGTCCATCCACAGATACGCAGTATTTT. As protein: CSADGTTGPSTDTQYF.

The CDR3 loop reads CSASASGGSTDTQYF. Written as DNA, the CDR3 is TGCAGTGCTAGCGCTAGCGGGGGATCCACAGATACGCAGTATTTT. This sequence joins TRBV20-1 and TRBJ2-3; 10 bases line up with TRBD2. The CDR3 extends over 15 amino acids. V shed 3 bases, J shed 2 bases, and the junction held 5 bases outside the gene matches. The germline V gene encodes CDR1 DFQATT and CDR2 SNEGSKA (reference sequence).

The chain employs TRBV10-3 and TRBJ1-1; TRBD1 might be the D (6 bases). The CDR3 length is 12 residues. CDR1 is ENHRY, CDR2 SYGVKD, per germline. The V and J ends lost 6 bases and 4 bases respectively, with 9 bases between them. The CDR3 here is CAISRGGTEAFF. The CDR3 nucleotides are TGTGCCATCAGCCGAGGGGGCACTGAAGCTTTCTTT.

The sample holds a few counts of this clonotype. The CDR3 region has the DNA TGCGCCAGCAGCCCGAGAGGCCCCCCCTACGAGCAGTACTTC. Residues: CASSPRGPPYEQYF. The chain has TRBV10-1 and TRBJ2-7; D gene unclear. The CDR3 contains 14 residues. Germline V CDR1 and CDR2: WNHNN, SYGVQD (reference sequence). The germline V and J ends were trimmed by 6 bases and 2 bases, with 14 bases remaining between them.

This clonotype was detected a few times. The CDR3 bases are TGTGCCAGCAGCGTAGATCCCGGGGATAATTCACCCCTCCACTTT. Protein product: CASSVDPGDNSPLHF. V gene TRBV9 combines with J gene TRBJ1-6, with D hard to call. Trimming removed 0 bases at V and 5 bases at J, with 9 bases between. The germline V gene has CDR1 SGDLS and CDR2 YYNGEE. The CDR3 has 15 amino acids.

This chain's CDR3 is CASSLSQDDKQYF. In nucleotides, the CDR3 is TGTGCCAGCAGCTTATCACAGGACGATAAGCAGTACTTC. This chain links TRBV7-9 with TRBJ2-7; a weak D match, TRBD1 (5 bases). Germline-derived CDR1 and CDR2 are SEHNR and FQNEAQ (reference sequence). V gave up 2 bases and J gave up 8 bases, with 13 bases separating them. The CDR3 totals 13 residues.

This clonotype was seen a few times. The CDR3 sequence is CASSLTGGWGYTF. CDR3 DNA sequence: TGTGCCAGCAGTTTAACAGGGGGCTGGGGCTACACCTTC. The chain has TRBV27 and TRBJ1-2; 9 bases are shared with TRBD1. The germline gives CDR1 MNHEY, CDR2 SMNVEV (reference sequence). This CDR3 spans 13 amino acids. The junction had 3 bases not matched to a gene; V was cut back by 2 bases and J by 8 bases.

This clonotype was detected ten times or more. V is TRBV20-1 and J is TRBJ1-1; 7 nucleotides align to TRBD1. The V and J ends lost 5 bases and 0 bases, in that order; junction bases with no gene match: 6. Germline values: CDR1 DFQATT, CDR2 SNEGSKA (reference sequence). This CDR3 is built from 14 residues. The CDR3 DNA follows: TGCAGTGCTCGATCCGGGACAGTGAACACTGAAGCTTTCTTT. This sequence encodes CSARSGTVNTEAFF.

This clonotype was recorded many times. CDR3 residues: CASSRQSGGDGYTF. The CDR3 DNA reads as TGTGCCAGCAGCCGACAGTCAGGGGGCGATGGCTACACCTTC. The chain combines TRBV7-8 with TRBJ1-2, with 8 bases matching TRBD1. The length of the CDR3 is 14 residues. Looked up from germline, CDR1 is SGHVS and CDR2 is FQNEAQ. V gave up 5 bases and J gave up 6 bases; unmatched junction bases: 8.

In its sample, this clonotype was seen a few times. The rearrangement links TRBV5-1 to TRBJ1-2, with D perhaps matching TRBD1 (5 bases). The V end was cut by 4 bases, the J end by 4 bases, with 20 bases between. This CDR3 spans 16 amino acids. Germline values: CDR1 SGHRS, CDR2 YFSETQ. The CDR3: CASSLTPVEGIYGYTF. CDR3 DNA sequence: TGCGCCAGCAGCCTCACCCCGGTTGAGGGGATCTATGGCTACACCTTC.

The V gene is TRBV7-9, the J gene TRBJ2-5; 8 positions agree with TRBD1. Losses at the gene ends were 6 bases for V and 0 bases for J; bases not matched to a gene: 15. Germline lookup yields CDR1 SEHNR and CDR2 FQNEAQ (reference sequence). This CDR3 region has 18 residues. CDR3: CASRTGTGGVGYQETQYF. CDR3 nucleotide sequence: TGTGCCAGCAGGACCGGGACAGGAGGGGTTGGGTACCAAGAGACCCAGTACTTC.

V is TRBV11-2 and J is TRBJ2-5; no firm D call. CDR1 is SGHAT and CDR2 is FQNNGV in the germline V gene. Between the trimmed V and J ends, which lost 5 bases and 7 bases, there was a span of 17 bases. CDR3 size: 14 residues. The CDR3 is CASSPLTGFGTQYF. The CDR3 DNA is TGTGCCAGCAGCCCGCTGACGGGCTTTGGGACCCAGTACTTC. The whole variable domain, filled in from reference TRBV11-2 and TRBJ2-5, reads EAGVAQSPRYKIIEKRQSVAFWCNPISGHATLYWYQQILGQGPKLLIQFQNNGVVDDSQLPKDRFSAERLKGVDSTLKIQPAKLEDSAVYLCASSPLTGFGTQYFGPGTRLLVL.

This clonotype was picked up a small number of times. DNA of the CDR3: TGCGCCAGCAGCCAATACGGACGAACGGCGGGGTACACTGAAGCTTTCTTT. Its translation is CASSQYGRTAGYTEAFF. This chain links TRBV4-1 with TRBJ1-1, with unresolved D. The V and J ends lost 2 bases and 3 bases respectively, with 19 bases between them. Germline CDR1 is MGHRA and CDR2 is YSYEKL. The CDR3 spans 17 residues.

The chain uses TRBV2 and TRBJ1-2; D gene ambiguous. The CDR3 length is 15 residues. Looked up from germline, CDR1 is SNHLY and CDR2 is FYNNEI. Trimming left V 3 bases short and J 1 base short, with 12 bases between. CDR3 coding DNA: TGTGCCAGCAGTGACATCAGGAGGTTTAACTATGGCTACACCTTC. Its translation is CASSDIRRFNYGYTF.

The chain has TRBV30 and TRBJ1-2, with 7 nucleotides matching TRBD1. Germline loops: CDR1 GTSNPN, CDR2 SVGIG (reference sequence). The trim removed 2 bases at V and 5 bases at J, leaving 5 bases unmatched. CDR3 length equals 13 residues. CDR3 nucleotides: TGTGCCTGGAGTAGGGAACAGGGGTATGGCTACACCTTC. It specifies CAWSREQGYGYTF. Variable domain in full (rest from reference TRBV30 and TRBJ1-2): SQTIHQWPATLVQPVGSPLSLECTVEGTSNPNLYWYRQAAGRGLQLLFYSVGIGQISSEVPQNLSASRPQDRQFILSSKKLLLSDSGFYLCAWSREQGYGYTFGSGTRLTVV.

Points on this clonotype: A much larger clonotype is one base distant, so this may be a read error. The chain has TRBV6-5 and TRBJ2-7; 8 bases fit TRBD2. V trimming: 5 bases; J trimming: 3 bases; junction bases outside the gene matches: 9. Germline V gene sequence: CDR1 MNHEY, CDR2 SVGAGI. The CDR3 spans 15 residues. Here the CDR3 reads CASSHGAGGHYEQYV. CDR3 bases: TGTGCCAGCAGTCACGGGGCGGGGGGACACTACGAGCAGTACGTC.

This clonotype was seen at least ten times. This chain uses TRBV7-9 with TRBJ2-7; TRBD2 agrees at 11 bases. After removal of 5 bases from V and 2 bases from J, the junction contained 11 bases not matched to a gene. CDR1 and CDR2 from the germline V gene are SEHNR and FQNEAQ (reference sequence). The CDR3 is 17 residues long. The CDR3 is CASSPPSSGGRTYEQYF. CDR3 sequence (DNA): TGTGCCAGCAGCCCCCCCTCTAGCGGGGGGCGAACCTACGAGCAGTACTTC.

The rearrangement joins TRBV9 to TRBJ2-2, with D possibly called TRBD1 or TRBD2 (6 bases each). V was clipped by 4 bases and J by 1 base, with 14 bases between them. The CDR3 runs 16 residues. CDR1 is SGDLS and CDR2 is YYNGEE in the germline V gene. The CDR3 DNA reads TGTGCCAGCAGCCCTAGGGGGGACTTGAACACCGGGGAGCTGTTTTTT. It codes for CASSPRGDLNTGELFF.

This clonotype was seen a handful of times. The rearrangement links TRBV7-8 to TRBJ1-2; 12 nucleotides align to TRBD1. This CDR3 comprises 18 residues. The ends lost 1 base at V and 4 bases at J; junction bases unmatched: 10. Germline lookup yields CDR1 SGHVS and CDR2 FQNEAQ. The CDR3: CASSLGGQGAILSYGYTF. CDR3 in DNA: TGTGCCAGCAGCTTAGGGGGACAGGGGGCGATTTTGTCCTATGGCTACACCTTC. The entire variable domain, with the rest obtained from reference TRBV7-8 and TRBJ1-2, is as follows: GAGVSQSPRYKVAKRGQDVALRCDPISGHVSLFWYQQALGQGPEFLTYFQNEAQLDKSGLPSDRFFAERPEGSVSTLKIQRTQQEDSAVYLCASSLGGQGAILSYGYTFGSGTRLTVV.

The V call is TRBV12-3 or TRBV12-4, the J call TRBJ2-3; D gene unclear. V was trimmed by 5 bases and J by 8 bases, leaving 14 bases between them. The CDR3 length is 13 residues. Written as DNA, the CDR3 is TGTGCCAGCAGTGGTTTTCGGGTTGGTACGCAGTATTTT. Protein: CASSGFRVGTQYF.

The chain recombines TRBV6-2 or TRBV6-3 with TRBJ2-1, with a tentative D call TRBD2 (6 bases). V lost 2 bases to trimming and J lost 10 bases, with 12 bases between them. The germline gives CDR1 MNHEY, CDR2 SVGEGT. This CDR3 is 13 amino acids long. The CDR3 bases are TGTGCCAGCAGTTACCGGGGGACGACCGAGCAGTTCTTC. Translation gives CASSYRGTTEQFF.